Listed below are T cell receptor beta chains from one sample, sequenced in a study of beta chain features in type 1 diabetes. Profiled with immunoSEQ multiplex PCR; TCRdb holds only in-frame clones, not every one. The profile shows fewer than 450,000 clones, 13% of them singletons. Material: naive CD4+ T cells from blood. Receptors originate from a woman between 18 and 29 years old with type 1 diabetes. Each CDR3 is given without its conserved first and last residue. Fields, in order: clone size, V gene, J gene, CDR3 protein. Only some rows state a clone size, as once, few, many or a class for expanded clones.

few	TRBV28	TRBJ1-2	ASTDTFGYGYT
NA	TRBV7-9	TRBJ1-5	ASSLTGGEGQPQH
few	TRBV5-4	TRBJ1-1	ASSQMNTEAF
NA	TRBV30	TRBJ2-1	AWSAHSSYNEQF
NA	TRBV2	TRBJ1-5	ASTSTGSRNQPQH
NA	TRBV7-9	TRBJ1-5	ASSLTGANQPQH
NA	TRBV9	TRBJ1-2	ASSETGTTLGYT
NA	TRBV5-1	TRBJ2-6	ASSLELASSGANVLT
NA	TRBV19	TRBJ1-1	ATGPGGAGWNTEAF
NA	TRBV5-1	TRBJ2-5	ASSFEGEETQY
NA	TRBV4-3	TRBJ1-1	ASSQALVHWGMNTEAF
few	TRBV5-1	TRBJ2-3	ASSLYSGITDTQY
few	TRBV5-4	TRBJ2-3	ASSPRERGTDTQY
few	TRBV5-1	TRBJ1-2	ASSLVYRGNYGYT
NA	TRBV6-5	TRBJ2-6	ASSYSAGAGANVLT
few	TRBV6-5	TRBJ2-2	ASSPQGGNTGELF
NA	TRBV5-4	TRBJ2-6	ASSLDPSGANVLT
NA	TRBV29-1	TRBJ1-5	SVAEHSNQPQH
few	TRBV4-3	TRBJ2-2	ASSQGSGGLNTGELF
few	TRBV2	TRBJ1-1	ASSGGQGLRAF
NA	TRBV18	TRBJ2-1	ASSGQGVSNEQF
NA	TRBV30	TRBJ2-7	AWPPGLAGGTFYEQY
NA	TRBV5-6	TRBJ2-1	ASSPDRWSSYNEQF
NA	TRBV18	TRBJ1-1	ASSRGSQDTEAF
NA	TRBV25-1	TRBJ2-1	ASSPQGVSGNEQF
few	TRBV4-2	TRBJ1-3	ASSRSRLTGNTIY
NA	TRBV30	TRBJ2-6	AWAGRRSGANVLT
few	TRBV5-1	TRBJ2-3	ASRLRGLGTDTQY
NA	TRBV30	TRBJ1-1	AWEIWDKAF
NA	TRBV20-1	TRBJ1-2	SAQNRDGYT
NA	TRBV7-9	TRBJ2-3	ASSLRRAQTTDTQY
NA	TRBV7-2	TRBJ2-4	ASSALSGSLAKNIQY
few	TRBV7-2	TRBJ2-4	ASVSGGGAKNIQY
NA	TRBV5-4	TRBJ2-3	ASRGLDRQDTQY
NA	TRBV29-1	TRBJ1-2	SVGQGAGSGYT
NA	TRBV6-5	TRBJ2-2	ASSRDFSNTGELF
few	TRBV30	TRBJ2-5	AWSPRETQY
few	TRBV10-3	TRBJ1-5	AISVGRGLGQPQH
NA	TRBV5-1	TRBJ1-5	ASSSRPRGTGDNQPQH
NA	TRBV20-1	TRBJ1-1	SAERSTEAF
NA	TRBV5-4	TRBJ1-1	ASSLAGWDRGKAF
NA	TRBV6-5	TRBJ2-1	ASSLRGWYNEQF
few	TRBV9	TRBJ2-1	ASSAGLAGVHEQF
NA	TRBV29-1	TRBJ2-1	SGRVLGWGSLSSYNEQF
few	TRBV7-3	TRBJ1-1	ASSLNGRANTEAF
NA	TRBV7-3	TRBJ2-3	ASSSIYSDTQY
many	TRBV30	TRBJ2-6	AWSWGQPGANVLT
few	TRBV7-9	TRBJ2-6	ASSPQGAGANVLT
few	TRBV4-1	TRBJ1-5	ASSQPRFRGQGAEGPQH
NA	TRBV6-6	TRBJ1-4	ASTSREEGNEKLF
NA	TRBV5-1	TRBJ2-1	ASSQRPMANEQF
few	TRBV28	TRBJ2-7	AGGGSSYEQY
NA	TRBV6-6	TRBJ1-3	ASRTPGEGSGNTIY
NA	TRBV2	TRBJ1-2	ASSRDSTNYGYT
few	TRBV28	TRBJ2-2	ACSRTGRGNTGELF
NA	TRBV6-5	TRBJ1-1	ASSKGALVTEAF